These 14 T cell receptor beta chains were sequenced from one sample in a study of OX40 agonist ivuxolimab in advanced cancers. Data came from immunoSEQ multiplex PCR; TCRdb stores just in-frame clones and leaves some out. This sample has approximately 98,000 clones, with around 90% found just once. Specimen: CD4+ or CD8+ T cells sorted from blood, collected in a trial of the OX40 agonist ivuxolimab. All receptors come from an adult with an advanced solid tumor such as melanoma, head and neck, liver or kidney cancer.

CDR3 sequence (DNA): TGTGCCAGCAGTTCGTACAGGGTTATCTCTGAAGCTTTCTTT. Amino acid sequence: CASSSYRVISEAFF. This sequence joins TRBV6-5 and TRBJ1-1; possible D gene TRBD1, 6 bases. This CDR3 spans 14 amino acids. V lost 4 bases and J 6 bases, leaving 15 bases between the germline ends. Germline loops: CDR1 MNHEY, CDR2 SVGAGI.

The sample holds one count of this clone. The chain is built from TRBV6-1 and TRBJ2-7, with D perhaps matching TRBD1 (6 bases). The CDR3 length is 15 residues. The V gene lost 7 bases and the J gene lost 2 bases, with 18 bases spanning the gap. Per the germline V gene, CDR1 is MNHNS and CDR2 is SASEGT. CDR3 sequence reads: CASTKTGSYAYEQYF. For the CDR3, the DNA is TGTGCCAGCACAAAGACAGGCAGCTACGCCTACGAGCAGTACTTC.

CDR3 nucleotide sequence: TGCGCCAGCAAGGACTCACCCTACGAGCAGTACTTC. Protein sequence: CASKDSPYEQYF. The chain has TRBV5-1 and TRBJ2-7; possibly TRBD2 for D (5 bases). This CDR3 has 12 amino acids. Trimming removed 6 bases from V and 2 bases from J, with 9 bases in between. In germline, CDR1 is SGHRS, CDR2 YFSETQ.

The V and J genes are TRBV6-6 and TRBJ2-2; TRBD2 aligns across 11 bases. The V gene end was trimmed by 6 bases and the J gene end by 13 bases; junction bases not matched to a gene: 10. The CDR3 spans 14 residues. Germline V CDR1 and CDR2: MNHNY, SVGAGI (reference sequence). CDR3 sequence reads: CASRSGTSGLGLFF. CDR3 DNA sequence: TGTGCCAGCAGATCCGGGACTAGCGGACTAGGGCTGTTTTTT.

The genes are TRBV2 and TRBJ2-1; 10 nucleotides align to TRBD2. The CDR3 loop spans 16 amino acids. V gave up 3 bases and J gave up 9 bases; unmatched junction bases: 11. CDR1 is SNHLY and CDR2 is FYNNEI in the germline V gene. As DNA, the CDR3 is TGTGCCAGCAGTGAGTCGTTAGCGGGGGGTTGGGGTGAGCAGTTCTTC. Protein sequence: CASSESLAGGWGEQFF.

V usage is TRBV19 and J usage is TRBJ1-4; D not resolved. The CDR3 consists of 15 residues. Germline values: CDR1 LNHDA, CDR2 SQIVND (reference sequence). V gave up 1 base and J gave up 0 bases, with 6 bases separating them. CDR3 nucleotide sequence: TGTGCCAGTAGTATAGGCAGTACAACTAATGAAAAACTGTTTTTT. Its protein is CASSIGSTTNEKLFF. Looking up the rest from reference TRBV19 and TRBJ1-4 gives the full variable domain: DGGITQSPKYLFRKEGQNVTLSCEQNLNHDAMYWYRQDPGQGLRLIYYSQIVNDFQKGDIAEGYSVSREKKESFPLTVTSAQKNPTAFYLCASSIGSTTNEKLFFGSGTQLSVL.

This CDR3 is CASSFLTGREDYEQYF. The DNA of the CDR3 is TGTGCCAGCTCCTTCCTTACAGGGCGCGAGGACTACGAGCAGTACTTC. The genes are TRBV18 and TRBJ2-7; perhaps TRBD1 as D (6 bases). CDR1 is KGHSH and CDR2 is LQKENI in the germline V gene. Trimming cost V 6 bases and J 3 bases, with 21 bases left between them. This CDR3 region has 16 residues.

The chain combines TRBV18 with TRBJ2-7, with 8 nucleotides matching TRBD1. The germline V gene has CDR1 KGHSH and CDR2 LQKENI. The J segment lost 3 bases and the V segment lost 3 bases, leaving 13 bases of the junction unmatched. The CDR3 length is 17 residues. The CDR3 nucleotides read TGTGCCAGCTCACCGAATGCGGCCGGGACAGGCTTCTACGAGCAGTACTTC. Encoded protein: CASSPNAAGTGFYEQYF.

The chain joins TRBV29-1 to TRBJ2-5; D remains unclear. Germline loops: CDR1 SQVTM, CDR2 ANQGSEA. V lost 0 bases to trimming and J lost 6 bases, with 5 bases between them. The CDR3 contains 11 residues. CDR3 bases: TGCAGCGTTGAAGATTTAAAGACCCAGTACTTC. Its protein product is CSVEDLKTQYF.

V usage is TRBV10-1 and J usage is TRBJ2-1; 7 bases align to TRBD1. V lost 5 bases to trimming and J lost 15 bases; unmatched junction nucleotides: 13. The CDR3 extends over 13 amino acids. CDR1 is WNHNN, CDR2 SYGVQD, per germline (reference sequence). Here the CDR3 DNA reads TGCGCCAGCAGTCAGAGCGTCGGGTCAGGGGGGTTCTTC. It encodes CASSQSVGSGGFF.

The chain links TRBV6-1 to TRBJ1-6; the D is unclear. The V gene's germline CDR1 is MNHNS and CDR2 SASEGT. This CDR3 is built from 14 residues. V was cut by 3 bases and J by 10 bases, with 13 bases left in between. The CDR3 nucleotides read TGTGCCAGCAGTGAGGCCCGGACCCAATCACCCCTCCACTTT. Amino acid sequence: CASSEARTQSPLHF.

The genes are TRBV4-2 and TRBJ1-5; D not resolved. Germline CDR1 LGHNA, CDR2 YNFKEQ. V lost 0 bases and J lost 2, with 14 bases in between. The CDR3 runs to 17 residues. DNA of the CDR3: TGTGCCAGCAGCCAAGAAGCGGGGTCCTTTGGCAATCAGCCCCAGCATTTT. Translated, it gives CASSQEAGSFGNQPQHF.

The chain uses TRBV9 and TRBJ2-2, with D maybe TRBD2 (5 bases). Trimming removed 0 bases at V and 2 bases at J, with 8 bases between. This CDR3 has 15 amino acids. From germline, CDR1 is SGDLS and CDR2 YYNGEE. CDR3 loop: CASSVGGSNTGELFF. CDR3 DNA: TGTGCCAGCAGCGTAGGTGGGAGTAACACCGGGGAGCTGTTTTTT.

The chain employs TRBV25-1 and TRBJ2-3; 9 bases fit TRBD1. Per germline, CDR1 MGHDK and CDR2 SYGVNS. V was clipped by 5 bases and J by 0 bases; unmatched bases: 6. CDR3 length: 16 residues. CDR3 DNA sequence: TGTGCCAGCAGTTCCGGGACAGGGACTAGCACAGATACGCAGTATTTT. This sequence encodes CASSSGTGTSTDTQYF.